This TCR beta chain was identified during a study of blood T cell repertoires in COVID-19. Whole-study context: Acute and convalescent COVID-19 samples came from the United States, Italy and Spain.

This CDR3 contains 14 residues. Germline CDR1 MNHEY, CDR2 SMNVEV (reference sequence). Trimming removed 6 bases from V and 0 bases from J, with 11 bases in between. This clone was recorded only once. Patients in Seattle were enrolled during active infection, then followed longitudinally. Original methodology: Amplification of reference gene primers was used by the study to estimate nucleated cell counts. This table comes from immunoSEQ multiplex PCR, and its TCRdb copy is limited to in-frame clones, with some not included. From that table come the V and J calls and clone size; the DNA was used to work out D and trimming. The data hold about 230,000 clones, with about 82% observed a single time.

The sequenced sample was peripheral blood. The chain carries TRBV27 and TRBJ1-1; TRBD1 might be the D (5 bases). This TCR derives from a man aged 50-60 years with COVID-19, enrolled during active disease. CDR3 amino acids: CASSRGGMNTEAFF. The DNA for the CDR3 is TGTGCCAGCAGCCGGGGGGGGATGAACACTGAAGCTTTCTTT.